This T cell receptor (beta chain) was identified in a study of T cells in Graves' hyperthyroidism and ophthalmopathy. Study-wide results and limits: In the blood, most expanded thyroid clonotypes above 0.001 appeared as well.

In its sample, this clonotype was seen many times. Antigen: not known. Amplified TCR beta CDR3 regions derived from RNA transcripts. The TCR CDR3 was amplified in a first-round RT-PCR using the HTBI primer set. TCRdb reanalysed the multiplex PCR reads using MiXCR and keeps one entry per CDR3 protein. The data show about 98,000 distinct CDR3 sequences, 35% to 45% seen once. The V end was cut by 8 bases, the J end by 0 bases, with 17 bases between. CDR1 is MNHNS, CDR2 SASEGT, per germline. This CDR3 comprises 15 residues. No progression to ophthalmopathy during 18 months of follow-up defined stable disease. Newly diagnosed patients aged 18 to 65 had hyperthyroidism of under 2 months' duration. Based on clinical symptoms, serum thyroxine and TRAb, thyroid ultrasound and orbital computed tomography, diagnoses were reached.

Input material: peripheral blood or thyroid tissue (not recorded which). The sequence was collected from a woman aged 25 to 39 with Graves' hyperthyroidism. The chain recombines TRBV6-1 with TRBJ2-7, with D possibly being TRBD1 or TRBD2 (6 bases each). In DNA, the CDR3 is TGTGCCAGCTCAAGGAGGGAGGACAGCTCCTACGAGCAGTACTTC. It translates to CASSRREDSSYEQYF.